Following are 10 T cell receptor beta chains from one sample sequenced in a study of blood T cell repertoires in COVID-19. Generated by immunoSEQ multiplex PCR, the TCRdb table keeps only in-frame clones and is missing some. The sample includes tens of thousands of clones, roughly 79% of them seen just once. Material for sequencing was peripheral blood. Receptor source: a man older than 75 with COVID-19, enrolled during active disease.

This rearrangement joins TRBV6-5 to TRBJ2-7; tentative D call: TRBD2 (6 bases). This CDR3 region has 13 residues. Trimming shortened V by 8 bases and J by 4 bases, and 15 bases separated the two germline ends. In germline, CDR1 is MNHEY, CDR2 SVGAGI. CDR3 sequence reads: CASPSNGRYEQYF. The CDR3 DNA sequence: TGTGCCAGCCCTTCTAACGGGAGATACGAGCAGTACTTC.

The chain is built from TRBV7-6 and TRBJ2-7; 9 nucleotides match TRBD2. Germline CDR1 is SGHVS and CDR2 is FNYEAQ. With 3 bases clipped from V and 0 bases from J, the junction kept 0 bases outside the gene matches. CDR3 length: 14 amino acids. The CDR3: CASSFSGGSYEQYF. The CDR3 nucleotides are TGTGCCAGCAGCTTTAGCGGGGGCTCCTACGAGCAGTACTTC.

The CDR3 DNA sequence: TGTGCCAGCAGTGCCGCAGGGGACACCGGGGAGCTGTTTTTT. Protein: CASSAAGDTGELFF. The rearrangement joins TRBV6-4 to TRBJ2-2, with TRBD1 as a possible D gene (6 bases). Trimming stripped 4 bases from V and 3 bases from J, with 9 bases between. This CDR3 is 14 amino acids long. Germline V CDR1 and CDR2: MRHNA, SNTAGT.

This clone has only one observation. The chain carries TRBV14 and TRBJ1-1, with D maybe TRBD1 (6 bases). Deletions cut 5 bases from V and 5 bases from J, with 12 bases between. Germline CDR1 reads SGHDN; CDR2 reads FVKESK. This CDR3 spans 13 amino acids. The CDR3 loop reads CASSLNRDTEAFF. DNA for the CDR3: TGTGCCAGCAGCTTGAACAGGGATACTGAAGCTTTCTTT.

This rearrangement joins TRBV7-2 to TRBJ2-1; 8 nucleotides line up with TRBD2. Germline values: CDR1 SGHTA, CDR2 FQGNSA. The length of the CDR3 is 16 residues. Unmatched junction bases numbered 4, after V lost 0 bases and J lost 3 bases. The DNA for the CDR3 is TGTGCCAGCAGCTTAGCGGCGGGGGGCTTCTACAATGAGCAGTTCTTC. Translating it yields CASSLAAGGFYNEQFF.

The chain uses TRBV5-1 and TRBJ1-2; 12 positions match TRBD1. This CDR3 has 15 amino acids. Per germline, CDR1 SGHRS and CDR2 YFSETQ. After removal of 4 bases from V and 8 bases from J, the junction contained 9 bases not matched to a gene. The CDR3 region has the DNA TGCGCCAGCAGCGCAGGGACAGGGGGCTTTTACGGCTACACCTTC. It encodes CASSAGTGGFYGYTF.

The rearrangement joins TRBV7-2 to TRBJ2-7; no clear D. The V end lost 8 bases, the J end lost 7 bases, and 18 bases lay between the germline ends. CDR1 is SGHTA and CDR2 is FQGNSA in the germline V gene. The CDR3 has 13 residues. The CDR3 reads CASAKVGPGEQYF. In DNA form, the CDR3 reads TGTGCCAGCGCCAAGGTAGGCCCCGGGGAGCAGTACTTC.

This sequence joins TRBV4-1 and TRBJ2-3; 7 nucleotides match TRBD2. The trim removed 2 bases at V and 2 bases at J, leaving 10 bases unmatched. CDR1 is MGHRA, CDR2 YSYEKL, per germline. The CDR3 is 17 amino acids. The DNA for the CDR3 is TGCGCCAGCAGCCAATTAGGGAGCGGGGAGCTCACAGATACGCAGTATTTT. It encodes CASSQLGSGELTDTQYF.

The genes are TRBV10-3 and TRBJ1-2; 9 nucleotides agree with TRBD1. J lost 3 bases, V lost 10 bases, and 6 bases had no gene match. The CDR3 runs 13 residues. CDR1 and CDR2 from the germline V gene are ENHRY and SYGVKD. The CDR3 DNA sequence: TGTGCCACGAGACAGGGGGGGGACTATGGCTACACCTTC. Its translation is CATRQGGDYGYTF.

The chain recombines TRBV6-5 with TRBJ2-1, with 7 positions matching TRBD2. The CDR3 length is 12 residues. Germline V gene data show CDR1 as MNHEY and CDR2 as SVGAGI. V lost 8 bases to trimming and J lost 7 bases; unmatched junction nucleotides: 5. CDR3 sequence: CASSREWNEQFF. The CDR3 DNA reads TGTGCCAGCTCGCGGGAGTGGAATGAGCAGTTCTTC.